A single sample is the source of the 26 T cell receptor beta chains below, sequenced in a study of cytomegalovirus exposure and HLA in healthy donors. Libraries were prepared by immunoSEQ multiplex PCR; TCRdb keeps only in-frame clonotypes and omits some of them. The sample includes about 220,000 clones, 75% to 95% seen only once; the top ten take approximately 0.99%. The sequenced sample was PBMCs. The receptors here all came from a woman aged 18-35 years in good health and CMV-seronegative.

This chain connects TRBV27 to TRBJ2-1; no definite D call. Germline lookup yields CDR1 MNHEY and CDR2 SMNVEV (reference sequence). The CDR3 contains 11 residues. Trimming left V 4 bases short and J 14 bases short, with 12 bases between. The CDR3 bases are TGTGCCAGCAGTTCATTGGAGATTAAGTTCTTC. Its protein is CASSSLEIKFF.

The rearrangement uses TRBV7-8 and TRBJ2-7; 10 bases are a match to TRBD2. The trim removed 2 bases at V and 5 bases at J, leaving 12 bases unmatched. Per the germline V gene, CDR1 is SGHVS and CDR2 is FQNEAQ. The CDR3 sequence is 17 residues long. CDR3 in amino acids: CASSLFSLASGRHEQYF. The DNA for the CDR3 is TGTGCCAGCAGCTTATTTTCCCTAGCTAGCGGGAGACACGAGCAGTACTTC.

This clone was detected many times. This rearrangement joins TRBV4-2 to TRBJ2-1; 7 positions match TRBD2. Looked up from germline, CDR1 is LGHNA and CDR2 is YNFKEQ. The CDR3 length is 16 residues. V dropped 0 bases and J dropped 6; count of bases not matched to a gene: 8. CDR3 DNA sequence: TGTGCCAGCAGCCAAGATCCGGGGGAGGGCGGCAATGAGCAGTTCTTC. Its protein is CASSQDPGEGGNEQFF.

The chain couples TRBV15 to TRBJ2-2; no clear D. CDR1 LNHNV and CDR2 YYDKDF come from the germline V gene (reference sequence). CDR3 length equals 19 residues. Trimming removed 0 bases at V and 7 bases at J, with 24 bases between. The CDR3 bases are TGTGCCACCAGCAGAGAAGGTCTGGAAAGACTCTCACGGAGCGGGGAGCTGTTTTTT. Translation gives CATSREGLERLSRSGELFF.

The chain is built from TRBV19 and TRBJ1-5; perhaps TRBD1 as D (5 bases). The CDR3 length is 14 residues. CDR1 and CDR2 (germline): LNHDA, SQIVND (reference sequence). Trimming took 5 bases from V and 1 from J, leaving 9 bases between them. As DNA, the CDR3 is TGTGCCAGTAGTGGGGGGTCGAGCAATCAGCCCCAGCATTTT. This sequence encodes CASSGGSSNQPQHF.

This sequence joins TRBV27 and TRBJ2-1; 9 bases align to TRBD2. This CDR3 has 15 amino acids. Germline trimming cut 6 bases from V and 1 base from J; bases unmatched to any gene: 4. CDR1 is MNHEY, CDR2 SMNVEV, per germline (reference sequence). CDR3 residues: CASSYTSGSYNEQFF. Written as DNA, the CDR3 is TGTGCCAGCAGCTACACTAGCGGGTCCTACAATGAGCAGTTCTTC.

V is TRBV10-2 and J is TRBJ2-1; TRBD2 aligns across 10 bases. CDR1 is WSHSY, CDR2 SAAADI, per germline. The V and J ends lost 9 bases and 8 bases, in that order; junction bases with no gene match: 7. The CDR3 has 13 amino acids. The CDR3 nucleotides read TGCGCCAGTCGGGAGCGGGAGGGTCATGAGCAGTTCTTC. As protein: CASREREGHEQFF.

This chain links TRBV28 with TRBJ2-1, with TRBD2 matching over 7 bases. Germline trimming cut 7 bases from V and 5 bases from J; bases unmatched to any gene: 11. Germline CDR1 MDHEN, CDR2 SYDVKM. The CDR3 loop spans 15 amino acids. The CDR3 nucleotides are TGTGCCAGCACCCTAAAGGGACTACCCAACAATGAGCAGTTCTTC. Protein product: CASTLKGLPNNEQFF.

The chain recombines TRBV10-3 with TRBJ2-3; perhaps TRBD2 as D (6 bases). Germline V lookup: CDR1 ENHRY, CDR2 SYGVKD. The CDR3 runs 15 residues. Trimming took off 4 bases at V and 5 bases at J, with 16 bases between the two ends. CDR3 sequence (DNA): TGTGCCATCAGTGGCGTTGCGGGATTCGGAGATACGCAGTATTTT. Translated, it gives CAISGVAGFGDTQYF.

This chain joins TRBV2 and TRBJ1-1; D is undetermined. Germline V gene data show CDR1 as SNHLY and CDR2 as FYNNEI. The CDR3 spans 16 residues. V dropped 5 bases and J dropped 0 bases, with 16 bases sitting between them. This CDR3 reads CASSLGLLPMNTEAFF. CDR3 sequence (DNA): TGTGCCAGCAGTCTAGGTCTACTTCCAATGAACACTGAAGCTTTCTTT.

This clone was counted only a few times. This chain uses TRBV27 with TRBJ1-2, with D unclear. Germline CDR1 and CDR2: MNHEY and SMNVEV (reference sequence). V was clipped by 5 bases and J by 4 bases, with 11 bases between them. CDR3 length equals 13 residues. The CDR3 coding sequence is TGTGCCAGCAGTCCGAGGGATTTCTATGGCTACACCTTC. It translates to CASSPRDFYGYTF.

This clone appeared a single time. The rearrangement joins TRBV30 to TRBJ1-2; D unclear. CDR1 and CDR2 from the germline V gene are GTSNPN and SVGIG (reference sequence). This CDR3 is 13 amino acids long. V lost 0 bases to trimming and J lost 8 bases, with 13 bases between them. The CDR3 loop is CAWSVSGESGYTF. In DNA, the CDR3 is TGTGCCTGGAGTGTTAGTGGGGAGAGCGGCTACACCTTC.

The chain is built from TRBV19 and TRBJ1-3; no clear D gene. The CDR3 totals 12 residues. The V end lost 8 bases, the J end lost 0 bases, and 5 bases lay between the germline ends. Germline values: CDR1 LNHDA, CDR2 SQIVND (reference sequence). The CDR3 here is CASAYSGNTIYF. CDR3 bases: TGTGCCAGTGCGTACTCTGGAAACACCATATATTTT.

This clone has a handful of counts. The chain couples TRBV10-3 to TRBJ1-2; 10 bases match TRBD1. J was trimmed by 7 bases and V by 7 bases; bases with no gene match: 3. Per germline, CDR1 ENHRY and CDR2 SYGVKD. CDR3 size: 12 residues. The CDR3, as DNA: TGTGCCATCAACCGGGACAGGGGTGGCTACACCTTC. Translation: CAINRDRGGYTF.

This chain connects TRBV27 to TRBJ2-1, with 7 bases fitting TRBD1. The CDR3 runs 15 residues. The V segment lost 5 bases and the J segment 8 bases; nucleotides outside the gene matches: 12. Germline CDR1 MNHEY, CDR2 SMNVEV (reference sequence). This CDR3 is CASSLTRQGMDEQFF. In nucleotides, the CDR3 is TGTGCCAGCAGTCTCACTAGACAGGGAATGGATGAGCAGTTCTTC.

This chain links TRBV6-4 with TRBJ1-1, with D maybe TRBD1 (5 bases). The CDR3 consists of 14 residues. Germline CDR1 MRHNA, CDR2 SNTAGT. Deletions cut 6 bases from V and 0 bases from J, with 11 bases between. The CDR3, as DNA: TGTGCCAGCAGGGACATGTTCATGAACACTGAAGCTTTCTTT. Translating gives CASRDMFMNTEAFF.

The chain has TRBV5-1 and TRBJ2-7; 12 nucleotides agree with TRBD2. Trimming at V came to 4 bases and at J to 4 bases, leaving 6 bases not matched to a gene. The CDR3 totals 15 residues. CDR1 SGHRS and CDR2 YFSETQ come from the germline V gene. CDR3 in amino acids: CASSTRLAGAYEQYF. Here the CDR3 DNA reads TGCGCCAGCAGCACCCGACTAGCGGGAGCTTACGAGCAGTACTTC.

V gene TRBV6-5 combines with J gene TRBJ1-4, with D possibly being TRBD1 (5 bases). The CDR3 length is 13 residues. Germline V lookup: CDR1 MNHEY, CDR2 SVGAGI. V was cut by 1 base and J by 7 bases, with 7 bases left in between. CDR3 nucleotides: TGTGCCAGCAGTTACTTGGGGCCTGAAAAACTGTTTTTT. It codes for CASSYLGPEKLFF.

The chain recombines TRBV27 with TRBJ1-2; TRBD1 might be the D (5 bases). Trimming stripped 3 bases from V and 7 bases from J, with 18 bases between. This CDR3 is 15 amino acids long. CDR1 is MNHEY, CDR2 SMNVEV, per germline (reference sequence). This CDR3 is CASSFLGGGAGGYTF. CDR3 bases: TGTGCCAGCAGTTTCCTTGGGGGGGGTGCAGGTGGCTACACCTTC.

This clone was observed a single time. The chain is built from TRBV5-1 and TRBJ2-7, with D possibly being TRBD1 (6 bases). The CDR3 contains 14 residues. V was trimmed by 4 bases and J by 6 bases, leaving 17 bases between them. Per germline, CDR1 SGHRS and CDR2 YFSETQ. This CDR3 reads CASSTTGTTVEQYF. For the CDR3, the DNA is TGCGCCAGCAGCACTACCGGGACAACCGTCGAGCAGTACTTC.

This chain joins TRBV2 and TRBJ1-5; D is uncertain. The CDR3 extends over 19 amino acids. Trimming removed 5 bases from V and 0 bases from J, with 23 bases in between. Germline CDR1 SNHLY, CDR2 FYNNEI. The CDR3 DNA reads TGTGCCAGCAGTATCTCGCCACCCAGGCTCAGCCATAGCAATCAGCCCCAGCATTTT. This gives the protein CASSISPPRLSHSNQPQHF.

The gene calls are TRBV6-1 and TRBJ2-3; D is undetermined. V gave up 1 base and J gave up 5 bases, with 10 bases separating them. The CDR3 has 14 residues. The germline gives CDR1 MNHNS, CDR2 SASEGT. DNA for the CDR3: TGTGCCAGCAGTGAAGGACTTAACCGAGATACGCAGTATTTT. Translation gives CASSEGLNRDTQYF.

The count of this clone is one. The chain's CDR3 is CAWCRLSSYNEQFF. CDR3 coding DNA: TGTGCCTGGTGTCGTCTCAGCTCCTACAATGAGCAGTTCTTC. This chain connects TRBV30 to TRBJ2-1, with D unclear. Germline loops: CDR1 GTSNPN, CDR2 SVGIG (reference sequence). The CDR3 totals 14 residues. Between the trimmed V and J ends, which lost 5 bases and 0 bases, there was a span of 11 bases.

V and J are TRBV6-5 and TRBJ2-7; 8 bases agree with TRBD1. This CDR3 contains 14 residues. The ends lost 7 bases at V and 2 bases at J; junction bases unmatched: 7. Germline V gene data show CDR1 as MNHEY and CDR2 as SVGAGI. The CDR3 region is CASTRDRRAYEQYF. CDR3 coding DNA: TGTGCCAGCACTCGGGACAGGAGGGCCTACGAGCAGTACTTC.

The chain is built from TRBV7-2 and TRBJ2-3; TRBD2 might be the D (5 bases). The CDR3 runs 15 residues. Trimming removed 1 base at V and 0 bases at J, with 8 bases between. Germline CDR1 and CDR2: SGHTA and FQGNSA. The CDR3 DNA reads as TGTGCCAGCAGCTTAGATAGGACTAGCACAGATACGCAGTATTTT. As protein: CASSLDRTSTDTQYF.

The chain carries TRBV6-4 and TRBJ2-3; D possibly corresponds to TRBD2 (6 bases). V lost 6 bases and J lost 5, with 6 bases in between. Germline V lookup: CDR1 MRHNA, CDR2 SNTAGT. The CDR3 extends over 11 amino acids. The CDR3 sequence is CASREGDTQYF. The DNA of the CDR3 is TGTGCCAGCAGGGAGGGAGATACGCAGTATTTT.